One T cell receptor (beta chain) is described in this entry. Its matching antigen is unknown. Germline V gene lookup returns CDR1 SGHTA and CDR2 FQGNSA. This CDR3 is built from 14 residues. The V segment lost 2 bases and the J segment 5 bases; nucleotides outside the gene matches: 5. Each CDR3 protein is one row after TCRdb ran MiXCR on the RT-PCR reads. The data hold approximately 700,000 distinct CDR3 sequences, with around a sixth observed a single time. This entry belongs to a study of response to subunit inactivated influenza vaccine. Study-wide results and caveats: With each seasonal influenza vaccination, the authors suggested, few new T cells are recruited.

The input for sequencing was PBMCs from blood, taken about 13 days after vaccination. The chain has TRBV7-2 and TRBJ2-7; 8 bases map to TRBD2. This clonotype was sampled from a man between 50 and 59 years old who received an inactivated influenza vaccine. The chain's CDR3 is CASSLRLAGHEQYF. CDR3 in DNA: TGTGCCAGCAGCTTAAGGCTAGCGGGTCACGAGCAGTACTTC.